Below, one T cell receptor beta chain is given with its context. Antigen specificity is unknown. The data stem from a study of cytomegalovirus exposure and HLA in healthy donors. Study-wide findings and caveats: The availability of immune exposure information extended only to CMV serostatus. TCR beta sequences reportedly predicted the HLA-A and HLA-B alleles of most subjects accurately. Association of roughly 18,000 TCR beta sequences with HLA alleles was found at 0.05 false discovery rate in a later analysis. Researchers reported from a later analysis that most CMV-associated TCR beta chains appeared HLA-restricted.

The PCR contained 60 Vbeta and 13 Jbeta primers. Clones were sequenced by immunoSEQ multiplex PCR, and TCRdb holds only the in-frame ones, with some missing. The sample lists 150,000 to 200,000 clones; 60% to 85% were seen once. The ends were cut back, 6 bases at V and 5 bases at J, with 20 bases in the middle. The CDR3 is 15 amino acids. Germline V gene lookup returns CDR1 MDHEN and CDR2 SYDVKM. Sequencing input: PBMCs. This chain links TRBV28 with TRBJ2-7; weak D call: TRBD2 (5 bases). The clonotype was recovered from a female donor in good health and CMV-seronegative. CDR3 DNA sequence: TGTGCCAGCAGAGGGCGGGTCGAGAAAATCCACGAGCAGTACTTC. It is translated as CASRGRVEKIHEQYF. Full variable domain (remainder filled in from reference TRBV28 and TRBJ2-7): DVKVTQSSRYLVKRTGEKVFLECVQDMDHENMFWYRQDPGLGLRLIYFSYDVKMKEKGDIPEGYSVSREKKERFSLILESASTNQTSMYLCASRGRVEKIHEQYFGPGTRLTVT.